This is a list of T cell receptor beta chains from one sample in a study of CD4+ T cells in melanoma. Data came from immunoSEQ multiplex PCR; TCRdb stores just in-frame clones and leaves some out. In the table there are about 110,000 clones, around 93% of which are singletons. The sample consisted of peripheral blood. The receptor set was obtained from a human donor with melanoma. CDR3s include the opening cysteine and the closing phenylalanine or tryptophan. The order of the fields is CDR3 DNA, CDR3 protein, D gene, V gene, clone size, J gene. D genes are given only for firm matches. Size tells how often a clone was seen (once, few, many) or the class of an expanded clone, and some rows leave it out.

CDR3 DNA: TGTGCCAGTAGTACCCTTAGCGGGGGGGACCCCACAGATACGCAGTATTTT
CDR3 protein: CASSTLSGGDPTDTQYF
D gene: TRBD2
V gene: TRBV19
clone size: once
J gene: TRBJ2-3

CDR3 DNA: TGTGCCAGCAGCCCGCCAGGTAATGTCGAGCAGTACTTC
CDR3 protein: CASSPPGNVEQYF
D gene: -
V gene: TRBV16
clone size: -
J gene: TRBJ2-7

CDR3 DNA: TGTGCCAGTAGTATAGCCCTTCCCGGGGAGCTGTTTTTT
CDR3 protein: CASSIALPGELFF
D gene: -
V gene: TRBV19
clone size: -
J gene: TRBJ2-2

CDR3 DNA: TGTGCCAGCAGTGAAGTGGGTGGTGGGCTTGGAAACACCATATATTTT
CDR3 protein: CASSEVGGGLGNTIYF
D gene: -
V gene: TRBV6-1
clone size: -
J gene: TRBJ1-3

CDR3 DNA: TGTGCCAGCAGCTTAGGCCCGAACAGGGGGTTTGGAAACACCATATATTTT
CDR3 protein: CASSLGPNRGFGNTIYF
D gene: TRBD1
V gene: TRBV13
clone size: -
J gene: TRBJ1-3

CDR3 DNA: TGTGCCAGCAGGGGACTAGCGGGGGGTTACGAGCAGTACTTC
CDR3 protein: CASRGLAGGYEQYF
D gene: TRBD2
V gene: TRBV2
clone size: -
J gene: TRBJ2-7

CDR3 DNA: TGTGCCAGTAGTATAAAGTCAGATTCTTACGAGCAGTACTTC
CDR3 protein: CASSIKSDSYEQYF
D gene: -
V gene: TRBV19
clone size: once
J gene: TRBJ2-7

CDR3 DNA: TGTGCCAGCAGCCAAGAGAGGGGGCCCGAACCGACCTACAATGAGCAGTTCTTC
CDR3 protein: CASSQERGPEPTYNEQFF
D gene: TRBD1
V gene: TRBV4-2
clone size: -
J gene: TRBJ2-1

CDR3 DNA: TGTGCCAGCAGCGGGGGGGTGTCCTTCTCCTACGAGCAGTACTTC
CDR3 protein: CASSGGVSFSYEQYF
D gene: TRBD2
V gene: TRBV5-6
clone size: -
J gene: TRBJ2-7

CDR3 DNA: TGTGCCAGCAGCCCTGAGGCCGCCAGCTCCTACAATGAGCAGTTCTTC
CDR3 protein: CASSPEAASSYNEQFF
D gene: -
V gene: TRBV5-4
clone size: -
J gene: TRBJ2-1

CDR3 DNA: TGTGCCAGCAGCTTCTCTAGCGGGGGCTACGAGCAGTACTTC
CDR3 protein: CASSFSSGGYEQYF
D gene: TRBD2
V gene: TRBV7-2
clone size: -
J gene: TRBJ2-7

CDR3 DNA: TGTGCCAGTAGTATGTCCTGGGAGGGCGGGGAGCTGTTTTTT
CDR3 protein: CASSMSWEGGELFF
D gene: TRBD2
V gene: TRBV19
clone size: -
J gene: TRBJ2-2

CDR3 DNA: TGTGCCAGCAGCCCCCCGACTGTAACCTACGAGCAGTACTTC
CDR3 protein: CASSPPTVTYEQYF
D gene: -
V gene: TRBV7-8
clone size: -
J gene: TRBJ2-7

CDR3 DNA: TGTGCCAGCAGCCCGCCCCCCATGAACACTGAAGCTTTCTTT
CDR3 protein: CASSPPPMNTEAFF
D gene: -
V gene: TRBV5-8
clone size: -
J gene: TRBJ1-1

CDR3 DNA: TGTGCCAGCAGCTTGGGACAGGCTCCAACCTACGAGCAGTACTTC
CDR3 protein: CASSLGQAPTYEQYF
D gene: TRBD1
V gene: TRBV7-3
clone size: -
J gene: TRBJ2-7

CDR3 DNA: TGTGCCAGCAGCCCGAGGACTAGCGAGGGCACCGGGGAGCTGTTTTTT
CDR3 protein: CASSPRTSEGTGELFF
D gene: TRBD2
V gene: TRBV5-5
clone size: -
J gene: TRBJ2-2

CDR3 DNA: TGTGCCAGCAGCTTGGCGTCTCCGGGGTCCCAAGAGACCCAGTACTTC
CDR3 protein: CASSLASPGSQETQYF
D gene: -
V gene: TRBV5-4
clone size: -
J gene: TRBJ2-5

CDR3 DNA: TGTGCCAGCAGCTTGACAGGGGGAAACACTGAAGCTTTCTTT
CDR3 protein: CASSLTGGNTEAFF
D gene: TRBD1
V gene: TRBV7-8
clone size: -
J gene: TRBJ1-1

CDR3 DNA: TGTGCCAGCAGTGAACAGGGGATTGGCAATCAGCCCCAGCATTTT
CDR3 protein: CASSEQGIGNQPQHF
D gene: -
V gene: TRBV2
clone size: -
J gene: TRBJ1-5

CDR3 DNA: TGTGCCAGCAGCTTGTCCCCGATGGGGGGGAACATTCAGTACTTC
CDR3 protein: CASSLSPMGGNIQYF
D gene: TRBD2
V gene: TRBV5-4
clone size: -
J gene: TRBJ2-4

CDR3 DNA: TGTGCCAGCACCAGCGTAGCGGGAGATATTAATGAGCAGTTCTTC
CDR3 protein: CASTSVAGDINEQFF
D gene: TRBD2
V gene: TRBV7-9
clone size: -
J gene: TRBJ2-1

CDR3 DNA: TGCAGTGCTAGTGACGGGGAGACCCAGTACTTC
CDR3 protein: CSASDGETQYF
D gene: -
V gene: TRBV20-1
clone size: -
J gene: TRBJ2-5

CDR3 DNA: TGTGCCAGCAGCTTAATCCCGGACAGAACTGGGGCCAACGTCCTGACTTTC
CDR3 protein: CASSLIPDRTGANVLTF
D gene: -
V gene: TRBV7-3
clone size: -
J gene: TRBJ2-6

CDR3 DNA: TGTGCCAGCAGTGCAAAGGGACCCTGGGGCGGGGAGCTGTTTTTT
CDR3 protein: CASSAKGPWGGELFF
D gene: -
V gene: TRBV2
clone size: -
J gene: TRBJ2-2

CDR3 DNA: TGTGCCAGCAGCCCAGGGGGCAGGGGCAGAGAGACCCAGTACTTC
CDR3 protein: CASSPGGRGRETQYF
D gene: TRBD1
V gene: TRBV7-3
clone size: once
J gene: TRBJ2-5

CDR3 DNA: TGTGCCAGCAGAAAGACCAGGACCCCTACTAATGAAAAACTGTTTTTT
CDR3 protein: CASRKTRTPTNEKLFF
D gene: -
V gene: TRBV28
clone size: -
J gene: TRBJ1-4

CDR3 DNA: TGCAGCGTCCCCTCCAGGGCAGAAGGCTATGGCTACACCTTC
CDR3 protein: CSVPSRAEGYGYTF
D gene: -
V gene: TRBV29-1
clone size: few
J gene: TRBJ1-2

CDR3 DNA: TGTGCCAGCAGCGCAATGGACAGGGTGACTCAAGCTTTCTTT
CDR3 protein: CASSAMDRVTQAFF
D gene: TRBD1
V gene: TRBV7-6
clone size: once
J gene: TRBJ1-1

CDR3 DNA: TGTGCCAGCAGTGAGGAGACCCAGTACTTC
CDR3 protein: CASSEETQYF
D gene: -
V gene: TRBV2
clone size: few
J gene: TRBJ2-5

CDR3 DNA: TGCGCCAGCAGCTTGGAAAGGGGGGACACAGATACGCAGTATTTT
CDR3 protein: CASSLERGDTDTQYF
D gene: -
V gene: TRBV5-1
clone size: -
J gene: TRBJ2-3

CDR3 DNA: TGTGCCAGCGCAACACAAGACGCGAACACCGGGGAGCTGTTTTTT
CDR3 protein: CASATQDANTGELFF
D gene: -
V gene: TRBV7-9
clone size: once
J gene: TRBJ2-2

CDR3 DNA: TGTGCCAGCAGCTTAGAGGGGGCCTCGCCCCAGCATTTT
CDR3 protein: CASSLEGASPQHF
D gene: TRBD1
V gene: TRBV7-9
clone size: -
J gene: TRBJ1-5

CDR3 DNA: TGTGCCAGCAGTCCGGGACTAGCGACTCAAGAGACCCAGTACTTC
CDR3 protein: CASSPGLATQETQYF
D gene: TRBD2
V gene: TRBV13
clone size: once
J gene: TRBJ2-5

CDR3 DNA: TGTGCCAGCAGCGGGGCCTCCTATAATTCACCCCTCCACTTT
CDR3 protein: CASSGASYNSPLHF
D gene: -
V gene: TRBV2
clone size: -
J gene: TRBJ1-6

CDR3 DNA: TGCAGTTCCCAGCAGGGACTAGCGGGGGTTGAGCAGTTCTTC
CDR3 protein: CSSQQGLAGVEQFF
D gene: TRBD2
V gene: TRBV29-1
clone size: -
J gene: TRBJ2-1